These 17 T cell receptor beta chains were all obtained from the same sample, sequenced in a study of blood T cell repertoires in COVID-19. Generated by immunoSEQ multiplex PCR, the TCRdb table keeps only in-frame clones and is missing some. The sample records 180,000 or so clones, about 81% being singletons. Source material: peripheral blood. These TCRs come from a woman at least 80 years old with COVID-19, enrolled during active disease.

The chain joins TRBV7-8 to TRBJ2-2; TRBD2 matches at 7 bases. This CDR3 spans 16 amino acids. V lost 2 bases to trimming and J lost 5 bases; unmatched junction nucleotides: 8. Germline assignment: CDR1 SGHVS and CDR2 FQNEAQ. CDR3 DNA: TGTGCCAGCAGCTTACCCCCGGGACTACTGACCGGGGAGCTGTTTTTT. Protein product: CASSLPPGLLTGELFF.

This clone appeared once. V and J are TRBV21-1 and TRBJ1-1; the D call in the table, TRBD1, was not verified against the DNA. TRBV21-1 is recorded as a pseudogene. The CDR3 covers 17 residues. The CDR3 region is CASSGPTGGMVNTEAFF. As DNA, the CDR3 is TGTGCCAGCAGCGGACCAACAGGGGGAATGGTGAACACTGAAGCTTTCTTT.

V and J are TRBV29-1 and TRBJ2-7; D might be TRBD1 (6 bases). This CDR3 spans 14 amino acids. Germline-derived CDR1 and CDR2 are SQVTM and ANQGSEA. Trimming stripped 5 bases from V and 7 bases from J, with 21 bases between. The chain's CDR3 is CSVTGTSHPREQYF. The CDR3 coding sequence is TGCAGCGTTACCGGGACAAGCCACCCTAGAGAGCAGTACTTC.

This chain uses TRBV11-2 with TRBJ2-7, with 8 bases matching TRBD1. This CDR3 spans 16 amino acids. The germline gives CDR1 SGHAT, CDR2 FQNNGV. The V gene end was trimmed by 1 base and the J gene end by 4 bases; junction bases not matched to a gene: 9. CDR3 protein: CASSLVYGQGAYEQYF. The CDR3 bases are TGTGCCAGCAGCTTAGTATACGGACAGGGAGCATACGAGCAGTACTTC.

The chain employs TRBV3-1 (or the pseudogene TRBV3-2) and TRBJ1-3; D is possibly TRBD1 (6 bases). V lost 5 bases, J lost 4 bases, and 12 bases lay in between. The length of the CDR3 is 14 residues. Germline lookup yields CDR1 LGHDT and CDR2 YNNKEL (reference sequence). CDR3 residues: CASSGGGLGNTIYF. The CDR3 bases are TGTGCCAGCAGCGGGGGGGGCCTCGGAAACACCATATATTTT.

This clone was observed a single time. The rearrangement joins TRBV5-5 to TRBJ2-3; D gene ambiguous. The V gene lost 4 bases and the J gene lost 5 bases, with 17 bases spanning the gap. The CDR3 sequence is 15 residues long. The germline V gene encodes CDR1 SGHKS and CDR2 YYEKEE (reference sequence). CDR3 in amino acids: CASSARPPGLDTQYF. Here the CDR3 DNA reads TGTGCCAGCAGCGCCAGACCCCCAGGTTTAGATACGCAGTATTTT.

This chain uses TRBV7-9 with TRBJ1-1; no clear D gene. Per germline, CDR1 SEHNR and CDR2 FQNEAQ (reference sequence). V was clipped by 3 bases and J by 4 bases, with 6 bases between them. This CDR3 region has 12 residues. The CDR3 coding sequence is TGTGCCAGCAGCTTTCTTCCCACTGAAGCTTTCTTT. Translated, it gives CASSFLPTEAFF.

This clone has just one count. This chain connects TRBV5-1 to TRBJ2-1; D is uncertain. V lost 0 bases to trimming and J lost 7 bases, with 11 bases between them. CDR1 is SGHRS and CDR2 is YFSETQ in the germline V gene. The CDR3 spans 14 residues. CDR3 region: CASSLDRSWNEQFF. The CDR3 DNA reads TGCGCCAGCAGCTTGGACAGATCCTGGAATGAGCAGTTCTTC.

The chain uses TRBV5-1 and TRBJ1-3; perhaps TRBD1 as D (5 bases). The CDR3 extends over 15 amino acids. Germline CDR1 SGHRS, CDR2 YFSETQ. V was shortened by 4 bases and J by 8 bases, with 19 bases between the two germline ends. CDR3 residues: CASSKGLPPQDTIYF. CDR3 nucleotide sequence: TGCGCCAGCAGCAAGGGGCTACCCCCGCAGGACACCATATATTTT.

The V call is TRBV6-5, the J call TRBJ1-2; a possible D gene is TRBD1 (6 bases). The CDR3 runs 13 residues. The V gene lost 8 bases and the J gene lost 2 bases, with 12 bases spanning the gap. The V gene's germline CDR1 is MNHEY and CDR2 SVGAGI. This chain's CDR3 is CASRITGNYGYTF. The CDR3 DNA is TGTGCCAGCCGGATTACAGGGAACTATGGCTACACCTTC.

This clone was seen a handful of times. The rearrangement links TRBV2 to TRBJ1-3; D uncertain. Trimming shortened V by 7 bases and J by 0 bases, and 10 bases separated the two germline ends. CDR1 and CDR2 from the germline V gene are SNHLY and FYNNEI. CDR3 length: 14 residues. The CDR3 spells CASNQARSGNTIYF. The CDR3 DNA follows: TGTGCCAGCAATCAGGCCCGCTCTGGAAACACCATATATTTT. The variable domain in full, with the rest retrieved from reference TRBV2 and TRBJ1-3, is EPEVTQTPSHQVTQMGQEVILRCVPISNHLYFYWYRQILGQKVEFLVSFYNNEISEKSEIFDDQFSVERPDGSNFTLKIRSTKLEDSAMYFCASNQARSGNTIYFGEGSWLTVV.

This chain joins TRBV27 and TRBJ1-5; 9 nucleotides agree with TRBD1. The CDR3 has 14 residues. Germline lookup yields CDR1 MNHEY and CDR2 SMNVEV (reference sequence). V lost 7 bases, J lost 7 bases, and 8 bases stayed unmatched. CDR3 bases: TGTGCCAGCACACGAACAGGGGGCCTCCAGCCCCAGCATTTT. It is translated as CASTRTGGLQPQHF.

This clone showed up just a few times. This sequence joins TRBV11-2 and TRBJ2-7; TRBD1 aligns across 9 bases. Looked up from germline, CDR1 is SGHAT and CDR2 is FQNNGV. With 0 bases clipped from V and 4 bases from J, the junction kept 10 bases outside the gene matches. The CDR3 contains 17 residues. This CDR3 is CASSLDVGRGQGYEQYF. CDR3 coding DNA: TGTGCCAGCAGCTTAGATGTAGGCCGGGGACAGGGTTACGAGCAGTACTTC.

V is TRBV15 and J is TRBJ1-3; maybe TRBD1 (6 bases). Trimming pared 4 bases from V and 1 base from J, leaving 17 bases between. The germline gives CDR1 LNHNV, CDR2 YYDKDF (reference sequence). CDR3 length: 17 amino acids. CDR3 loop: CATSTLIQGSSGNTIYF. The CDR3 bases are TGTGCCACCAGCACCCTTATACAGGGTTCATCTGGAAACACCATATATTTT.

The chain uses TRBV28 and TRBJ2-2, with 7 nucleotides matching TRBD2. This CDR3 spans 15 amino acids. The V gene end was trimmed by 2 bases and the J gene end by 5 bases; junction bases not matched to a gene: 5. Germline assignment: CDR1 MDHEN and CDR2 SYDVKM. CDR3 loop: CASSLGLVRTGELFF. The CDR3 DNA follows: TGTGCCAGCAGTTTAGGACTAGTACGAACCGGGGAGCTGTTTTTT.

V usage is TRBV4-2 and J usage is TRBJ2-1, with 8 bases identical to TRBD1. Germline CDR1 is LGHNA and CDR2 is YNFKEQ. V lost 3 bases, J lost 6 bases, and 7 bases stayed unmatched. There are 15 residues in the CDR3. CDR3: CASSQTGQGANEQFF. For the CDR3, the DNA is TGTGCCAGCAGCCAGACCGGCCAGGGGGCCAATGAGCAGTTCTTC.

There are many counts of this clone. V gene TRBV2 combines with J gene TRBJ2-7, with TRBD2 identical over 7 bases. CDR3 length equals 13 residues. Germline V gene lookup returns CDR1 SNHLY and CDR2 FYNNEI. Germline trimming cut 8 bases from V and 2 bases from J; bases unmatched to any gene: 6. The chain's CDR3 is CASGDYSPYEQYF. The CDR3 DNA sequence: TGTGCCAGCGGGGACTACTCCCCCTACGAGCAGTACTTC.